These 7 T cell receptor beta chains were sequenced from one sample in a study of blood T cell dynamics during melanoma immunotherapy. Profiled with immunoSEQ multiplex PCR; TCRdb holds only in-frame clones, not every one. The sample has 11,000 or so clones; approximately 91% are singletons. The time point here: week 3, after first cycle of checkpoint inhibitor. Sequenced here: blood, sampled from a patient treated with checkpoint blockade. The receptors originated from a human donor with melanoma.

V gene TRBV7-6 combines with J gene TRBJ2-5; weak D call: TRBD2 (6 bases). CDR3 length equals 15 residues. Germline values: CDR1 SGHVS, CDR2 FNYEAQ. Trimming stripped 5 bases from V and 2 bases from J, with 15 bases between. For the CDR3, the DNA is TGTGCCAGCAGCCTTCTGGGGGGTGTGCAAGAGACCCAGTACTTC. This sequence encodes CASSLLGGVQETQYF.

This clone was counted a few times. V is TRBV27 and J is TRBJ1-2; D perhaps matches TRBD1 (5 bases). The CDR3 has 13 residues. V gave up 3 bases and J gave up 4 bases, with 9 bases separating them. The V gene's germline CDR1 is MNHEY and CDR2 SMNVEV (reference sequence). The CDR3 DNA reads TGTGCCAGCAGTTTTTCGGGGGTCTATGGCTACACCTTC. Amino acids: CASSFSGVYGYTF.

The chain joins TRBV7-2 to TRBJ2-7; D may correspond to TRBD1 or TRBD2 (5 bases each). In germline, CDR1 is SGHTA, CDR2 FQGNSA. The CDR3 extends over 13 amino acids. Trimming cost V 4 bases and J 1 base, with 8 bases left between them. Here the CDR3 reads CASSSGASYEQYF. In nucleotides, the CDR3 is TGTGCCAGCAGCTCCGGGGCATCCTACGAGCAGTACTTC.

The CDR3 sequence: CASSPGTSGVNEQFF. DNA of the CDR3: TGTGCCAGCTCACCCGGGACTAGCGGGGTCAATGAGCAGTTCTTC. The chain uses TRBV18 and TRBJ2-1; 13 bases align to TRBD2. CDR1 is KGHSH and CDR2 is LQKENI in the germline V gene. Unmatched junction bases numbered 2, after V lost 3 bases and J lost 6 bases. This CDR3 has 15 amino acids.

This rearrangement joins TRBV18 to TRBJ2-7, with D perhaps matching TRBD1 (5 bases). Per the germline V gene, CDR1 is KGHSH and CDR2 is LQKENI. With 2 bases removed from V and 3 bases from J, the gap between germline ends came to 8 bases. The CDR3 sequence is 13 residues long. Here the CDR3 reads CASSPGAGYEQYF. The DNA for the CDR3 is TGTGCCAGCTCACCAGGGGCAGGCTACGAGCAGTACTTC.

Turning to this clone: A read error may account for a junction end that differs from germline. The rearrangement links TRBV19 to TRBJ2-2; 7 bases map to TRBD2. The CDR3 sequence is 13 residues long. In germline, CDR1 is LNHDA, CDR2 SQIVND (reference sequence). The CDR3 here is CASGQAGHRGAVF. Written as DNA, the CDR3 is TGTGCCAGTGGACAAGCGGGGCACCGGGGAGCTGTTTTT. The full variable domain, with the rest looked up from reference TRBV19 and TRBJ2-2, is DGGITQSPKYLFRKEGQNVTLSCEQNLNHDAMYWYRQDPGQGLRLIYYSQIVNDFQKGDIAEGYSVSREKKESFPLTVTSAQKNPTAFYLCASGQAGHRGAVFGEGSRLTVL.

J is TRBJ1-4 and V is TRBV2; D is ambiguous. Trimming took off 2 bases at V and 1 base at J, with 8 bases between the two ends. The CDR3 spans 15 residues. Germline V gives CDR1 SNHLY, CDR2 FYNNEI. The CDR3 region has the DNA TGTGCCAGCAGTGAACTCGGGAAAACTAATGAAAAACTGTTTTTT. Amino acids: CASSELGKTNEKLFF.